A single TCR beta chain is shown here with its context. This sample is part of a study of blood T cell repertoires in COVID-19. On the study more broadly: Specimens from acute and convalescent COVID-19 originated in the United States, Italy and Spain.

The recovered donors of Cohort 3 showed two negative PCRs, clearance, or symptom resolution. Methods used by the authors: Estimates of nucleated cell counts were drawn from the amplification of reference gene primers. Repertoires were generated with immunoSEQ multiplex PCR, while TCRdb's copy carries only in-frame clones and drops some. For V, J and clone size, that table is used; D and trimming come from the DNA. Of around 150,000 clones in the sample, about 80% were seen once. The sequenced material came from PBMCs or T cells enriched from blood (not recorded which). The receptor comes from a man aged 50 or older who had recovered from COVID-19.

The CDR3 loop is CSVGVVAGDEQYF. The CDR3 DNA reads TGCAGCGTTGGAGTAGTAGCGGGAGACGAGCAGTACTTC. The chain has TRBV29-1 and TRBJ2-7, with 9 bases matching TRBD2. V lost 4 bases to trimming and J lost 5 bases; unmatched junction nucleotides: 6. This CDR3 comprises 13 residues. Looked up from germline, CDR1 is SQVTM and CDR2 is ANQGSEA.